Presented here are 21 T cell receptor beta chains from one specimen sequenced in a study of beta chain features in type 1 diabetes. General study results and limits: Patients with Type 1 diabetes showed moderately but significantly shorter TCRB CDR3s in all four CD4+ subsets.

Their target antigens are unknown. The authors reverse transcribed all of the isolated RNA, so sequencing captured expressed TCRB transcripts. The method was immunoSEQ multiplex PCR; TCRdb's version includes in-frame clones alone and lacks a portion of them. This table holds about 150,000 clones, about 7.8% found once. The source material was central memory CD4+ T cells from blood. The source of these receptors is a woman in her thirties or forties with type 1 diabetes.

The chain joins TRBV18 to TRBJ1-1, with 9 bases fitting TRBD1. The trim removed 4 bases at V and 5 bases at J, leaving 5 bases unmatched. CDR1 is KGHSH, CDR2 LQKENI, per germline. The CDR3 contains 14 residues. CDR3 region: CASSLQGQGTEAFF. The CDR3 DNA reads as TGTGCCAGCTCACTTCAGGGACAGGGAACTGAAGCTTTCTTT. Complete variable domain (other parts from reference TRBV18 and TRBJ1-1): NAGVMQNPRHLVRRRGQEARLRCSPMKGHSHVYWYRQLPEEGLKFMVYLQKENIIDESGMPKERFSAEFPKEGPSILRIQQVVRGDSAAYFCASSLQGQGTEAFFGQGTRLTVV.

This clone showed up just a few times. This rearrangement joins TRBV28 to TRBJ1-1; D call uncertain. Germline values: CDR1 MDHEN, CDR2 SYDVKM. The germline V and J ends were trimmed by 6 bases and 4 bases, with 6 bases remaining between them. The CDR3 is 11 residues long. CDR3 sequence (DNA): TGTGCCAGCAGGAGGGCCACTGAAGCTTTCTTT. Protein: CASRRATEAFF.

This clone appeared a few times. The genes are TRBV6-6 and TRBJ1-5; 7 bases align to TRBD1. The CDR3 runs 15 residues. V lost 6 bases and J lost 2; bases outside the gene matches: 7. The germline gives CDR1 MNHNY, CDR2 SVGAGI (reference sequence). CDR3 DNA sequence: TGTGCCAGCAGCTCACCTGACAGGGGCAATCAGCCCCAGCATTTT. Amino acid sequence: CASSSPDRGNQPQHF.

This clone was seen a handful of times. This chain joins TRBV11-2 and TRBJ2-5, with D possibly TRBD2 on 6 matching bases. CDR3 size: 16 residues. The germline V and J ends were trimmed by 5 bases and 1 base, with 17 bases remaining between them. CDR1 is SGHAT, CDR2 FQNNGV, per germline. CDR3 protein: CASSPGLSSPQETQYF. As DNA, the CDR3 is TGTGCCAGCAGCCCAGGACTAAGCTCCCCCCAAGAGACCCAGTACTTC.

V is TRBV5-1 and J is TRBJ1-6; 8 bases are shared with TRBD1. This CDR3 contains 17 residues. Germline values: CDR1 SGHRS, CDR2 YFSETQ. J was trimmed by 5 bases and V by 7 bases; bases with no gene match: 14. As DNA, the CDR3 is TGCGCCAGCGGATCACCCAGGGGGCGCGGGAATAATTCACCCCTCCACTTT. It is translated as CASGSPRGRGNNSPLHF.

This rearrangement joins TRBV5-1 to TRBJ2-7; 9 bases map to TRBD1. V gave up 2 bases and J gave up 3 bases; unmatched junction bases: 6. There are 15 residues in the CDR3. Per germline, CDR1 SGHRS and CDR2 YFSETQ. CDR3 sequence (DNA): TGCGCCAGCAGCTTCACAGGGGGCACGGACTACGAGCAGTACTTC. Protein: CASSFTGGTDYEQYF.

This clone came up a few times. The chain links TRBV5-1 to TRBJ2-3, with a weak D call TRBD1 (6 bases). With 2 bases removed from V and 4 bases from J, the gap between germline ends came to 11 bases. The CDR3 spans 14 residues. Germline values: CDR1 SGHRS, CDR2 YFSETQ. Written as DNA, the CDR3 is TGCGCCAGCAGCTTCTACAGGGAGTCAGATACGCAGTATTTT. The encoded protein is CASSFYRESDTQYF.

In this sample, this clone turned up a few times. This chain links TRBV27 with TRBJ2-1, with D possibly being TRBD1 (6 bases). Trimming stripped 4 bases from V and 6 bases from J, with 22 bases between. The CDR3 is 17 amino acids. Germline V lookup: CDR1 MNHEY, CDR2 SMNVEV (reference sequence). CDR3 region: CASSSRQALKWGNEQFF. In DNA form, the CDR3 reads TGTGCCAGCAGTTCTCGACAGGCTCTAAAGTGGGGCAATGAGCAGTTCTTC.

V is TRBV7-2 and J is TRBJ2-7; tentatively, D is TRBD2 (6 bases). Trimming stripped 5 bases from V and 6 bases from J, with 17 bases between. Germline V gene sequence: CDR1 SGHTA, CDR2 FQGNSA. The CDR3 length is 14 residues. The CDR3 DNA reads as TGTGCCAGCAGCCGGGAAGGCTGGCGGGGCGAGCAGTACTTC. It is translated as CASSREGWRGEQYF.

The chain has TRBV18 and TRBJ1-1; no firm D call. The CDR3 contains 16 residues. Per germline, CDR1 KGHSH and CDR2 LQKENI. The V end lost 2 bases, the J end lost 0 bases, and 13 bases lay between the germline ends. The CDR3 region is CASSPGEGSMNTEAFF. The CDR3 DNA is TGTGCCAGCTCACCAGGGGAGGGTTCCATGAACACTGAAGCTTTCTTT.

The table lists this clone with a few counts. The gene calls are TRBV19 and TRBJ2-2; TRBD2 is a possible D gene (6 bases). Germline values: CDR1 LNHDA, CDR2 SQIVND (reference sequence). Trimming removed 7 bases at V and 5 bases at J, with 14 bases between. The CDR3 contains 14 residues. In DNA form, the CDR3 reads TGTGCCAGTACCTCTTACGGGAGAACCGGGGAGCTGTTTTTT. Its translation: CASTSYGRTGELFF.

This chain joins TRBV7-2 and TRBJ2-7, with 8 bases that match TRBD1. There are 14 residues in the CDR3. The junction had 6 bases not matched to a gene; V was cut back by 3 bases and J by 5 bases. CDR1 and CDR2 (germline): SGHTA, FQGNSA. The CDR3 is CASSFLDRGDEQYF. DNA for the CDR3: TGTGCCAGCAGCTTTCTAGACAGGGGAGACGAGCAGTACTTC.

In its sample, this clone was seen many times. The V and J genes are TRBV18 and TRBJ2-1; D might be TRBD2 (6 bases). V lost 2 bases and J 0 bases, leaving 14 bases between the germline ends. Germline CDR1 is KGHSH and CDR2 is LQKENI. This CDR3 has 17 residues. DNA for the CDR3: TGTGCCAGCTCACCATATCCTAGCGTAAGCTCCTACAATGAGCAGTTCTTC. The encoded protein is CASSPYPSVSSYNEQFF.

The chain uses TRBV18 and TRBJ1-2; TRBD1 is a possible D gene (5 bases). Trimming took off 7 bases at V and 5 bases at J, with 20 bases between the two ends. The germline CDR1 and CDR2 sequences are KGHSH and LQKENI. This CDR3 has 15 amino acids. The CDR3 loop reads CASLPDSSLRYGYTF. The CDR3 nucleotides read TGTGCCAGCTTGCCTGACAGCAGCCTTAGGTATGGCTACACCTTC.

The chain is built from TRBV10-3 and TRBJ1-2, with 7 bases lining up with TRBD1. This CDR3 has 12 residues. The germline V gene has CDR1 ENHRY and CDR2 SYGVKD. V dropped 10 bases and J dropped 6; count of bases not matched to a gene: 8. The CDR3 DNA follows: TGTGCCACCATGGATACAGGGGATGGCTACACCTTC. It translates to CATMDTGDGYTF.

This clone has just a few counts. The chain links TRBV2 to TRBJ1-2, with D perhaps TRBD1 (5 bases). From germline, CDR1 is SNHLY and CDR2 FYNNEI. The ends were cut back, 7 bases at V and 7 bases at J, with 16 bases in the middle. This CDR3 spans 13 amino acids. For the CDR3, the DNA is TGTGCCAGCAAAGGCAGGGCTGAAGGTGGCTACACCTTC. The encoded protein is CASKGRAEGGYTF.

In this sample, this clone turned up many times. The chain carries TRBV29-1 and TRBJ1-5; D might be TRBD1 (5 bases). In germline, CDR1 is SQVTM, CDR2 ANQGSEA. This CDR3 region has 13 residues. Trimming cost V 6 bases and J 4 bases, with 13 bases left between them. This CDR3 is CSVSPDTNQPQHF. In DNA, the CDR3 is TGCAGCGTATCCCCGGACACGAATCAGCCCCAGCATTTT.

CDR3 loop: CASSSLYGLAGEEEQFF. The CDR3 DNA sequence: TGTGCCAGCAGCTCACTATACGGACTAGCGGGAGAAGAGGAGCAGTTCTTC. This chain links TRBV7-2 with TRBJ2-1; TRBD2 matches at 13 bases. The CDR3 is 17 amino acids. Germline-derived CDR1 and CDR2 are SGHTA and FQGNSA. J lost 10 bases, V lost 4 bases, and 13 bases had no gene match.

This clone was seen only a few times. Here the CDR3 DNA reads TGTGCCAGCAGCTTGGCGGGGTTAACAGATACGCAGTATTTT. It yields the protein CASSLAGLTDTQYF. The chain uses TRBV7-3 and TRBJ2-3, with D possibly TRBD2 on 6 matching bases. The germline V and J ends were trimmed by 3 bases and 3 bases, with 10 bases remaining between them. The CDR3 has 14 amino acids. Germline V lookup: CDR1 SGHTA, CDR2 FQGTGA.

This clone has a handful of counts. V usage is TRBV7-8 and J usage is TRBJ1-1; no clear D gene. V shed 6 bases and J shed 5 bases, with 16 bases lying between them. The CDR3 covers 14 residues. The V gene's germline CDR1 is SGHVS and CDR2 FQNEAQ. The CDR3 DNA follows: TGTGCCAGCAGAGGAGCCTTGAGCGGGACTGAAGCTTTCTTT. Protein: CASRGALSGTEAFF.

The gene calls are TRBV30 and TRBJ2-2; D is possibly TRBD2 (5 bases). Trimming cost V 2 bases and J 7 bases, with 14 bases left between them. Germline CDR1 GTSNPN, CDR2 SVGIG (reference sequence). The CDR3 spans 14 residues. CDR3 nucleotides: TGTGCCTGGAGTACCTTTAGAGGGAACGGGGAGCTGTTTTTT. This gives the protein CAWSTFRGNGELFF.